In this sample, the clone carrying this T cell receptor (beta chain) turned up a few times. The CDR3 runs to 18 residues. Germline V gene sequence: CDR1 LGHDT, CDR2 YNNKEL (reference sequence). J lost 0 bases, V lost 4 bases, and 12 bases had no gene match. The data were taken from a study of T cell responses to AZD1222 COVID-19 vaccine. The protocol was immunoSEQ multiplex PCR, while the TCRdb copy is restricted to in-frame clones and leaves out a portion. Counted here are roughly 130,000 clones, approximately 90% occurring once; the ten biggest clones make up approximately 3.1%. This specimen was peripheral blood, taken on day 0 of AZD1222 vaccination. This clonotype was obtained from an adult in good health. The chain combines TRBV3-1 (or the pseudogene TRBV3-2) with TRBJ2-3; 8 nucleotides agree with TRBD2. CDR3: CASSPRTSLVSSTDTQYF. The CDR3 bases are TGTGCCAGCAGCCCTCGGACTAGCCTAGTCTCTAGCACAGATACGCAGTATTTT.